Shown below are 4 T cell receptor beta chains from a single sample sequenced in a study of early T cells in non-severe SARS-CoV-2 infection. TCRdb ran MiXCR on the 5' RACE reads and lists one entry per CDR3 protein. The sample contains some 98,000 distinct CDR3 sequences, approximately 11% of which appear only once. Source material: whole blood. All receptors come from an adult who was a healthcare worker with PCR-confirmed SARS-CoV-2 infection or an uninfected control (not recorded which).

The chain employs TRBV5-4 and TRBJ2-5; D may be TRBD2 (6 bases). Germline CDR1 reads SGHNT; CDR2 reads YYREEE (reference sequence). Trimming took off 4 bases at V and 5 bases at J, with 24 bases between the two ends. The CDR3 spans 17 residues. The CDR3 here is CASSPNAGAAGAETQYF. DNA of the CDR3: TGTGCCAGCAGCCCAAACGCCGGAGCAGCGGGCGCTGAGACCCAGTACTTC.

This clonotype was seen repeatedly, ten times or more. The CDR3 is CAISDSNQPQHF. The CDR3 nucleotides are TGTGCCATCAGCGATAGCAATCAGCCCCAGCATTTT. V gene TRBV10-3 combines with J gene TRBJ1-5, with D hard to call. CDR3 length equals 12 residues. Trimming took 6 bases from V and 0 from J, leaving 3 bases between them. CDR1 ENHRY and CDR2 SYGVKD come from the germline V gene.

CDR3: CASRGLGGYTF. CDR3 sequence (DNA): TGTGCCAGCAGAGGATTGGGTGGCTACACCTTC. The chain employs TRBV12-3 or TRBV12-4 and TRBJ1-2; no firm D call. The CDR3 is 11 amino acids. V lost 6 bases, J lost 7 bases, and 9 bases lay in between.

There are a few counts of this clonotype. J is TRBJ2-7 and V is TRBV20-1; 9 nucleotides line up with TRBD1. CDR1 DFQATT and CDR2 SNEGSKA come from the germline V gene (reference sequence). J was trimmed by 3 bases and V by 4 bases; bases with no gene match: 7. This CDR3 spans 14 amino acids. The CDR3 region is CSATGPGQGYEQYF. The CDR3, as DNA: TGCAGTGCTACTGGCCCGGGACAGGGCTACGAGCAGTACTTC.